Sequencing of this T cell receptor beta chain was carried out in a study of cytomegalovirus exposure and HLA in healthy donors. Profiling relied on immunoSEQ multiplex PCR, and the TCRdb table lists in-frame clones only, not all of them. The data show 200,000 to 250,000 clones, about 90% seen once. The CDR3 has 15 amino acids. Germline V gene lookup returns CDR1 MNHEY and CDR2 SMNVEV (reference sequence). Between the trimmed V and J ends, which lost 2 bases and 2 bases, there was a span of 13 bases. Sequencing used PBMCs. The sequence was collected from a young man in good health and CMV-seropositive. The V call is TRBV27, the J call TRBJ2-7, with D maybe TRBD1 (5 bases). The DNA for the CDR3 is TGTGCCAGCAGTTTAGTACCCAGGGCCACCTACGAGCAGTACTTC. Translating it yields CASSLVPRATYEQYF.